This T cell receptor (beta chain) originates from a study of cytomegalovirus exposure and HLA in healthy donors. Sequencing was performed with immunoSEQ multiplex PCR; in TCRdb, only in-frame clones are kept and a portion is missing. Found here are some 150,000 clones, 89% of them singletons; the top ten hold 9% to 9.5%. The V gene lost 4 bases and the J gene lost 5 bases, with 12 bases spanning the gap. Germline CDR1 reads MNHNS; CDR2 reads SASEGT. The CDR3 is made up of 14 amino acids. V and J are TRBV6-1 and TRBJ2-1; D might be TRBD2 (6 bases). The sequencing sample was made of PBMCs. The TCR originated in a woman aged 18 to 35 in good health and CMV-seropositive. The CDR3 sequence: CASSVGLRDNEQFF. CDR3 nucleotide sequence: TGTGCCAGCAGTGTGGGACTTCGGGACAATGAGCAGTTCTTC.